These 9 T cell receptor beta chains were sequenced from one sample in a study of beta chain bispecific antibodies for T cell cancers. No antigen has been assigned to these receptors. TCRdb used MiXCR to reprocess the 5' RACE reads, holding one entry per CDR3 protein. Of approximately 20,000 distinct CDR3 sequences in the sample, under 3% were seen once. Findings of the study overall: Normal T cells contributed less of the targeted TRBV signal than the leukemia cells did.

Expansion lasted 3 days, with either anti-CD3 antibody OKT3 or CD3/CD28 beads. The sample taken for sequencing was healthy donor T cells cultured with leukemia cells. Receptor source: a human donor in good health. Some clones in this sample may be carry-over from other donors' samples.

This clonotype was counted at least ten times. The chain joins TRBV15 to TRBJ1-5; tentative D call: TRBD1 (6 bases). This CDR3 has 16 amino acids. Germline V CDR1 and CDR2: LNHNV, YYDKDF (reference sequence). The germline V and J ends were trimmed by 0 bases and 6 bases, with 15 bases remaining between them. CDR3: CATSRDSGGPVQPQHF. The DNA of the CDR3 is TGTGCCACCAGCAGAGATTCTGGGGGGCCCGTTCAGCCCCAGCATTTT.

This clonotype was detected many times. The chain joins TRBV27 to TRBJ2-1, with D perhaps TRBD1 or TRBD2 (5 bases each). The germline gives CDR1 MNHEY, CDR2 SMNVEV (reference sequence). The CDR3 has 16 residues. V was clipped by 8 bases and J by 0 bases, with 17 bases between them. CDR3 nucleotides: TGTGCCAGCCACTTACATGGGGGTAGCTCCTACAATGAGCAGTTCTTC. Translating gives CASHLHGGSSYNEQFF.

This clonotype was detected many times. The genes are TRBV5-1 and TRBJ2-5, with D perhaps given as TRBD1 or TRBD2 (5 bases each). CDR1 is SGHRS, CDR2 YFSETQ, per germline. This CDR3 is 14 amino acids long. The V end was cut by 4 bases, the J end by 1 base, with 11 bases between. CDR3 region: CASSARDGQETQYF. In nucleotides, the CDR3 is TGCGCCAGCAGCGCCCGGGACGGCCAAGAGACCCAGTACTTC.

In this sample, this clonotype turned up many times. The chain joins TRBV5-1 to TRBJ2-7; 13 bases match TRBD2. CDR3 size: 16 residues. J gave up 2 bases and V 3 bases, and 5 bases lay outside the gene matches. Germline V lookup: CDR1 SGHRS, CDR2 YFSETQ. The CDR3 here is CASSYRTSGGAYEQYF. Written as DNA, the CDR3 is TGCGCCAGCAGCTACCGGACTAGCGGGGGTGCCTACGAGCAGTACTTC.

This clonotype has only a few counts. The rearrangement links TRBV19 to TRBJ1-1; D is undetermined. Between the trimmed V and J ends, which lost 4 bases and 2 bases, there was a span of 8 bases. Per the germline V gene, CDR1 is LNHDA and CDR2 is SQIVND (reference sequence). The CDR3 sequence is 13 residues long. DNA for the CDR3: TGTGCCAGTAGTAAAACATCTAACACTGAAGCTTTCTTT. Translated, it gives CASSKTSNTEAFF. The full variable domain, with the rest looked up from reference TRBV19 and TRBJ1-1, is DGGITQSPKYLFRKEGQNVTLSCEQNLNHDAMYWYRQDPGQGLRLIYYSQIVNDFQKGDIAEGYSVSREKKESFPLTVTSAQKNPTAFYLCASSKTSNTEAFFGQGTRLTVV.

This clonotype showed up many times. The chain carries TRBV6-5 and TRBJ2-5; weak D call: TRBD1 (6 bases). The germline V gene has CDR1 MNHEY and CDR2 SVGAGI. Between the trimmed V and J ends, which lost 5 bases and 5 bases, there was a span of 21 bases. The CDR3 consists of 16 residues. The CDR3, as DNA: TGTGCCAGCAGTCACACCCCTTGGGGGCTGGAGGAGACCCAGTACTTC. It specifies CASSHTPWGLEETQYF.

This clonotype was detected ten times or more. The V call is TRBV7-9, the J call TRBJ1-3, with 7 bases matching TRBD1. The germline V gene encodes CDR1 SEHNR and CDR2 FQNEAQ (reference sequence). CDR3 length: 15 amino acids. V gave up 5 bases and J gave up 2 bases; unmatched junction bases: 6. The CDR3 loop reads CASSTQGDPGNTIYF. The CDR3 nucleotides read TGTGCCAGCAGCACTCAGGGGGACCCTGGAAACACCATATATTTT.

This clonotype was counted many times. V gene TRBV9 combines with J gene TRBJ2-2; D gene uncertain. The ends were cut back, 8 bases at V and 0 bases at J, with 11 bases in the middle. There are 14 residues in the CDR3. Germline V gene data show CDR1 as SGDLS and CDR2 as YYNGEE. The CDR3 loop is CASCPNANTGELFF. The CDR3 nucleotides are TGTGCCAGTTGTCCGAACGCGAACACCGGGGAGCTGTTTTTT.

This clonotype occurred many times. The CDR3 DNA follows: TGCGCCAGCAACCCCAAACCTGGAAACACCATATATTTT. Translated: CASNPKPGNTIYF. The chain uses TRBV10-2 and TRBJ1-3; unclear D gene. This CDR3 has 13 residues. CDR1 is WSHSY and CDR2 is SAAADI in the germline V gene. The V end lost 7 bases, the J end lost 2 bases, and 9 bases lay between the germline ends.